The entry below describes one TCR beta chain. Original processing notes: Reference gene primer amplification gave estimated nucleated cell counts. Method: immunoSEQ multiplex PCR; TCRdb's copy keeps in-frame clones and lacks some. V and J calls plus clone size are reproduced from that table; the DNA served to infer D and trimming. The table has tens of thousands of clones, roughly 90% seen once; the top ten hold less than 3%. The CDR3 loop spans 16 amino acids. Germline CDR1 MRHNA, CDR2 SNTAGT. V lost 0 bases, J lost 6 bases, and 3 bases stayed unmatched. The data were taken from a study of blood T cell repertoires in COVID-19.

Input material: peripheral blood. The gene calls are TRBV6-4 and TRBJ2-2; 11 nucleotides align to TRBD1. This clonotype originated in a man aged 50 to 59 with active COVID-19. Written as DNA, the CDR3 is TGTGCCAGCAGTGACTCGCCGGGACAGGGGGCCGGGGAGCTGTTTTTT. It codes for CASSDSPGQGAGELFF.